One T cell receptor beta chain is described in this entry. The ends lost 4 bases at V and 6 bases at J; junction bases unmatched: 15. In germline, CDR1 is KGHDR, CDR2 SFDVKD. This CDR3 contains 17 residues. Authors' processing steps: By means of reference gene primer amplification, nucleated cell counts were estimated. Sequenced by immunoSEQ multiplex PCR; TCRdb stores in-frame clones only, minus some. The V and J calls and clone size were taken over from that table, and D and trimming were inferred from the DNA. This table holds fewer than 350,000 clones, around 85% found once. The sample belongs to a study of blood T cell repertoires in COVID-19. In the study overall: The analysed material was cDNA or gDNA that came from T cells, B-cell-depleted T cells, or PBMCs.

The source material was peripheral blood. The genes are TRBV24-1 and TRBJ1-2; 8 nucleotides line up with TRBD1. This clonotype was obtained from a human donor in a cohort sampled during active COVID-19. CDR3 loop: CATSEPTLTGGGDGYTF. The CDR3 bases are TGTGCCACCAGTGAACCAACCCTTACAGGGGGGGGAGATGGCTACACCTTC.